Each of the 28 T cell receptor beta chains below was sequenced from the same sample in a study of T cell repertoires in cytomegalovirus infection. One entry per CDR3 protein results from TCRdb running MiXCR on the reads. The table has just under 550,000 distinct CDR3 sequences, approximately 26% seen once; the top ten hold about 13%. The sample taken for sequencing was PBMCs. The source is a human donor in good health (CMV status not recorded). Some clones in this sample may be carry-over from other donors' samples.

The chain employs TRBV6-6 and TRBJ2-3; the match to TRBD1 covers 11 bases. The germline gives CDR1 MNHNY, CDR2 SVGAGI (reference sequence). With V trimmed by 2 bases and J by 1 base, 14 bases remained unmatched. This CDR3 has 20 amino acids. In DNA form, the CDR3 reads TGTGCCAGCAGTTACAACGCCCATGGGACAGGGGGTTCCGGCACAGATACGCAGTATTTT. Its translation: CASSYNAHGTGGSGTDTQYF.

This clonotype was detected a few times. This chain uses TRBV5-4 with TRBJ2-1; 13 bases are a match to TRBD2. The CDR3 is made up of 16 amino acids. The V gene's germline CDR1 is SGHNT and CDR2 YYREEE (reference sequence). V lost 4 bases, J lost 8 bases, and 9 bases stayed unmatched. Written as DNA, the CDR3 is TGTGCCAGCAGCCAACTAGCGGGAGGGCCTGGGTATGAGCAGTTCTTC. Translated, it gives CASSQLAGGPGYEQFF.

This clonotype has just a few counts. The V and J genes are TRBV7-9 and TRBJ2-1; D unresolved. The CDR3 is made up of 12 amino acids. Germline lookup yields CDR1 SEHNR and CDR2 FQNEAQ (reference sequence). V was trimmed by 5 bases and J by 7 bases, leaving 9 bases between them. In DNA form, the CDR3 reads TGTGCCAGCAGCCTAGAAATAAATGAGCAGTTCTTC. This sequence encodes CASSLEINEQFF. Based on the CDR3 plus reference TRBV7-9 and TRBJ2-1, the full variable domain is DTGVSQNPRHKITKRGQNVTFRCDPISEHNRLYWYRQTLGQGPEFLTYFQNEAQLEKSRLLSDRFSAERPKGSFSTLEIQRTEQGDSAMYLCASSLEINEQFFGPGTRLTVL.

The chain carries TRBV5-4 and TRBJ2-1; D gene ambiguous. The CDR3 is 16 residues long. Trimming removed 4 bases at V and 4 bases at J, with 18 bases between. Germline V gene data show CDR1 as SGHNT and CDR2 as YYREEE (reference sequence). DNA for the CDR3: TGTGCCAGCAGCCCGTCTGCGAGCGTTGATTACAATGAGCAGTTCTTC. It codes for CASSPSASVDYNEQFF.

The table lists this clonotype with a few counts. The rearrangement links TRBV6-2 or TRBV6-3 to TRBJ2-7, with D perhaps matching TRBD2 (6 bases). V lost 7 bases and J lost 2, with 12 bases in between. Germline V gives CDR1 MNHEY, CDR2 SVGEGT. This CDR3 has 13 amino acids. The CDR3 DNA reads as TGTGCCAGCACCCAACCGGGGGCCTACGAGCAGTACGTC. The encoded protein is CASTQPGAYEQYV.

There are a few counts of this clonotype. The chain has TRBV20-1 and TRBJ2-3; 8 positions match TRBD2. The junction had 10 bases not matched to a gene; V was cut back by 6 bases and J by 2 bases. Per germline, CDR1 DFQATT and CDR2 SNEGSKA (reference sequence). This CDR3 contains 15 residues. CDR3: CSATPSSGYTDTQYF. In DNA, the CDR3 is TGCAGTGCCACGCCCTCTAGCGGGTACACAGATACGCAGTATTTT.

The chain is built from TRBV20-1 and TRBJ2-1; 10 bases map to TRBD2. The CDR3 is 19 amino acids. V gave up 0 bases and J gave up 2 bases; unmatched junction bases: 13. CDR1 is DFQATT, CDR2 SNEGSKA, per germline (reference sequence). The CDR3 protein is CSARDRPIGTSAPYNEQFF. The CDR3 region has the DNA TGCAGTGCTAGAGACCGACCAATCGGGACTAGCGCTCCCTACAATGAGCAGTTCTTC.

This clonotype was recorded a few times. This sequence joins TRBV6-5 and TRBJ1-2, with a weak D call TRBD1 (5 bases). The CDR3 runs to 14 residues. V lost 5 bases, J lost 1 base, and 11 bases lay in between. Germline loops: CDR1 MNHEY, CDR2 SVGAGI. The CDR3 coding sequence is TGTGCCAGCAGTCTCGCGGGGGTTAACTATGGCTACACCTTC. Protein product: CASSLAGVNYGYTF.

V usage is TRBV5-8 and J usage is TRBJ2-3, with a tentative D call TRBD1 (6 bases). The CDR3 contains 14 residues. Germline CDR1 reads SGHTS; CDR2 reads YDEGEE. V was cut by 2 bases and J by 7 bases, with 14 bases left in between. CDR3 coding DNA: TGTGCCAGCAGCTTACCCAGGGGCGTGTATACGCAGTATTTT. Translation gives CASSLPRGVYTQYF.

This clonotype was counted many times. The chain combines TRBV6-2 or TRBV6-3 with TRBJ2-7; 7 bases match TRBD1. The V and J ends lost 8 bases and 3 bases, in that order; junction bases with no gene match: 13. This CDR3 region has 15 residues. From germline, CDR1 is MNHEY and CDR2 SVGEGT. The CDR3 DNA sequence: TGTGCCAGCGATTCCGGGACAGCCAACGGCTACGAGCAGTACGTC. The encoded protein is CASDSGTANGYEQYV.

This clonotype appeared a few times. This chain links TRBV7-3 with TRBJ2-1, with 7 bases aligning to TRBD2. Trimming cost V 9 bases and J 8 bases; bases outside gene matches: 10. Germline assignment: CDR1 SGHTA and CDR2 FQGTGA. The CDR3 has 13 amino acids. The CDR3 region is CASRAGKNDEQFF. The CDR3 nucleotides read TGTGCCAGTCGAGCGGGGAAGAACGATGAGCAGTTCTTC.

The CDR3 spells CASSFAGVDYGYTF. The CDR3 region has the DNA TGTGCCAGCAGCTTTGCGGGGGTAGACTATGGCTACACCTTC. This sequence joins TRBV5-6 and TRBJ1-2; TRBD1 is a possible D gene (5 bases). CDR3 length equals 14 residues. V shed 2 bases and J shed 3 bases, with 11 bases lying between them. Germline-derived CDR1 and CDR2 are SGHDT and YYEEEE.

The V and J genes are TRBV12-3 or TRBV12-4 and TRBJ2-5; no firm D call. The CDR3 totals 13 residues. V dropped 5 bases and J dropped 1 base, with 8 bases sitting between them. CDR3 DNA sequence: TGTGCCAGCAGTCCTTGGGGCCAAGAGACCCAGTACTTC. Residues: CASSPWGQETQYF.

The CDR3 nucleotides are TGTGCCAGCAGTTTGGCCCCACGGGGGGACACCATGGCTTTCTTT. It yields the protein CASSLAPRGDTMAFF. The V call is TRBV28, the J call TRBJ1-1; D is possibly TRBD1 (6 bases). Germline V gene data show CDR1 as MDHEN and CDR2 as SYDVKM. The CDR3 length is 15 residues. V was cut by 3 bases and J by 11 bases, with 22 bases left in between.

The chain uses TRBV28 and TRBJ1-1; possibly TRBD1 for D (5 bases). Germline CDR1 reads MDHEN; CDR2 reads SYDVKM. The CDR3 has 17 amino acids. Trimming pared 6 bases from V and 0 bases from J, leaving 20 bases between. CDR3 sequence: CASSLAIITGMNTEAFF. CDR3 nucleotide sequence: TGTGCCAGCAGCCTCGCCATCATAACAGGCATGAACACTGAAGCTTTCTTT.

The rearrangement links TRBV5-1 to TRBJ2-7; unclear D gene. Germline CDR1 SGHRS, CDR2 YFSETQ. The CDR3 loop spans 15 amino acids. Between the trimmed V and J ends, which lost 0 bases and 4 bases, there was a span of 14 bases. CDR3 residues: CASSLAPYTGYEQYV. The CDR3 DNA is TGCGCCAGCAGCTTGGCGCCGTATACCGGGTACGAGCAGTACGTC.

The J gene is TRBJ1-4, the V gene TRBV20-1; D remains ambiguous. This CDR3 comprises 14 residues. The germline V gene has CDR1 DFQATT and CDR2 SNEGSKA (reference sequence). Trimming cost V 0 bases and J 4 bases, with 9 bases left between them. The DNA for the CDR3 is TGCAGTGCTAGAGATAAGAGAATTAATGAAAAACTGTTTTTT. This encodes CSARDKRINEKLFF.

In its sample, this clonotype was seen many times. The CDR3 loop is CASCNPDRTIFNEQFF. CDR3 DNA: TGTGCCAGCTGCAACCCCGATAGAACGATCTTCAATGAGCAGTTCTTC. V usage is TRBV7-2 and J usage is TRBJ2-1; the D is unclear. Germline values: CDR1 SGHTA, CDR2 FQGNSA. Between the trimmed V and J ends, which lost 8 bases and 6 bases, there was a span of 23 bases. The CDR3 loop spans 16 amino acids.

The chain recombines TRBV11-3 with TRBJ1-1; tentatively, D is TRBD1 (6 bases). The CDR3 covers 15 residues. In germline, CDR1 is SGHNT, CDR2 YENEEA. V was cut by 1 base and J by 3 bases, with 12 bases left in between. CDR3 residues: CASSLGGTRDTEAFF. The CDR3 DNA is TGTGCCAGCAGCTTAGGAGGGACACGGGACACTGAAGCTTTCTTT.

The V and J genes are TRBV12-3 or TRBV12-4 and TRBJ2-2; D is undetermined. The CDR3 covers 12 residues. V was clipped by 6 bases and J by 6 bases, with 8 bases between them. The chain's CDR3 is CASSPLPGELFF. Written as DNA, the CDR3 is TGTGCCAGCAGCCCCCTTCCCGGGGAGCTGTTTTTT.

CDR3 region: CASSEIGTGGAGETQYF. CDR3 nucleotides: TGTGCCAGCAGTGAAATAGGGACCGGGGGAGCGGGAGAGACCCAGTACTTC. The chain combines TRBV6-1 with TRBJ2-5; D may be TRBD2 (6 bases). The CDR3 length is 17 residues. Germline assignment: CDR1 MNHNS and CDR2 SASEGT. The germline V and J ends were trimmed by 2 bases and 4 bases, with 20 bases remaining between them.

Concerning this clonotype: At one end the junction does not follow the germline gene, possibly because of a read error. V and J are TRBV7-6 and TRBJ2-1; 13 bases line up with TRBD2. This CDR3 contains 15 residues. The germline V gene has CDR1 SGHVS and CDR2 FNYEAQ. The CDR3 DNA reads TGTGTCAGCAGCTTAGGACTAGCGGGAGCCAATGAGCAGTTCTTC. Encoded protein: CVSSLGLAGANEQFF.

This clonotype was recorded a few times. The gene calls are TRBV20-1 and TRBJ1-2, with TRBD1 identical over 10 bases. Germline assignment: CDR1 DFQATT and CDR2 SNEGSKA (reference sequence). The CDR3 length is 14 residues. Germline trimming cut 3 bases from V and 6 bases from J; bases unmatched to any gene: 7. In DNA form, the CDR3 reads TGCAGTGCTAGTCGGGGACAGGGGATTAATGGCTACACCTTC. It yields the protein CSASRGQGINGYTF.

The chain couples TRBV7-9 to TRBJ2-1, with 7 bases identical to TRBD2. CDR1 is SEHNR, CDR2 FQNEAQ, per germline (reference sequence). The V segment lost 5 bases and the J segment 6 bases; nucleotides outside the gene matches: 16. The CDR3 spans 17 residues. The CDR3 DNA reads TGTGCCAGCAGCATCCCTGTCGGCGGGAGACGTCCCAATGAGCAGTTCTTC. Its protein product is CASSIPVGGRRPNEQFF. Combining the CDR3 with reference TRBV7-9 and TRBJ2-1 gives the whole variable domain DTGVSQNPRHKITKRGQNVTFRCDPISEHNRLYWYRQTLGQGPEFLTYFQNEAQLEKSRLLSDRFSAERPKGSFSTLEIQRTEQGDSAMYLCASSIPVGGRRPNEQFFGPGTRLTVL.

Notes on this clonotype: One end of the junction fails to match germline, which may point to a read error. CDR3 sequence: CASSIIQVTGVTEAFF. CDR3 nucleotide sequence: TGTGCCAGCAGTATAATACAGGTAACGGGGGTCACTGAAGCTTTCTTT. V gene TRBV19 combines with J gene TRBJ1-1, with D possibly being TRBD1 (5 bases). The CDR3 has 16 residues. CDR1 is LNHDA, CDR2 SQIVND, per germline (reference sequence).

This clonotype was counted many times. The V and J genes are TRBV6-2 or TRBV6-3 and TRBJ2-7; a possible D gene is TRBD2 (5 bases). In germline, CDR1 is MNHEY, CDR2 SVGEGT. V was shortened by 5 bases and J by 1 base, with 12 bases between the two germline ends. CDR3 length equals 14 residues. The CDR3 reads CASSQRLESYEQYV. In nucleotides, the CDR3 is TGTGCCAGCAGTCAGCGGCTGGAATCCTACGAGCAGTACGTC.

In this sample, this clonotype turned up many times. V gene TRBV7-2 combines with J gene TRBJ2-5; the D gene is possibly TRBD1 (6 bases). Germline CDR1 is SGHTA and CDR2 is FQGNSA. The ends were cut back, 6 bases at V and 5 bases at J, with 16 bases in the middle. The CDR3 is made up of 14 amino acids. CDR3 protein: CASRRGQYGETQYF. The CDR3 region has the DNA TGTGCCAGCAGGCGAGGACAGTACGGGGAGACCCAGTACTTC.

The chain links TRBV7-8 to TRBJ1-4, with 7 bases identical to TRBD1. Trimming removed 5 bases from V and 8 bases from J; junction bases left unmatched: 5. CDR1 is SGHVS and CDR2 is FQNEAQ in the germline V gene. The CDR3 is 13 amino acids. The CDR3: CASSDRDSEKLFF. As DNA, the CDR3 is TGTGCCAGCAGCGACAGGGACTCAGAAAAACTGTTTTTT.